The 4 T cell receptor beta chains below were found in one sample sequenced in a study of CD8+CD57+ T cells in acquired aplastic anemia. Template material for TCR beta VDJ and CDR3 profiling consisted of genomic DNA. MiXCR, applied by TCRdb to the reads, yields one record per CDR3 protein. The table lists about 160,000 distinct CDR3 sequences, 40% to 60% of them singletons, with roughly 30% in the top ten. An expansion of CD8+CD57+ cells by flow cytometry had been shown in patients chosen for sequencing. Sequencing was done on a sample of sorted CD4+, CD8+, or CD8+CD57+ T cells (not recorded which) from PBMCs. Receptors were obtained from a human donor with aplastic anemia.

This chain joins TRBV10-3 and TRBJ1-6, with 7 nucleotides matching TRBD1. The germline gives CDR1 ENHRY, CDR2 SYGVKD. With 10 bases clipped from V and 9 bases from J, the junction kept 12 bases outside the gene matches. The CDR3 consists of 14 residues. CDR3 coding DNA: TGTGCCAGCAGCAGACAGGGTGTAGCTTCACCCCTCCACTTT. It yields the protein CASSRQGVASPLHF.

Ten or more counts support this clonotype. V is TRBV9 and J is TRBJ1-2, with D perhaps TRBD1 (6 bases). Germline V CDR1 and CDR2: SGDLS, YYNGEE. CDR3 length equals 16 residues. V was pared by 3 bases and J by 4 bases, with 19 bases between. The CDR3: CASSEGGQNMGYGYTF. CDR3 DNA sequence: TGTGCCAGCAGCGAGGGGGGACAAAACATGGGCTATGGCTACACCTTC.

This clonotype was seen repeatedly, ten times or more. The J gene is TRBJ1-2, the V gene TRBV6-5; D is unclear. Trimming pared 4 bases from V and 2 bases from J, leaving 14 bases between. The CDR3 covers 15 residues. In germline, CDR1 is MNHEY, CDR2 SVGAGI. Here the CDR3 reads CASSSSDILNYGYTF. The CDR3 coding sequence is TGTGCCAGCAGTTCCAGCGACATCCTAAACTATGGCTACACCTTC.

This clonotype was found once. The chain is built from TRBV20-1 and TRBJ2-7, with D uncertain. The CDR3 spans 13 residues. In germline, CDR1 is DFQATT, CDR2 SNEGSKA (reference sequence). Trimming took off 3 bases at V and 3 bases at J, with 12 bases between the two ends. For the CDR3, the DNA is TGCAGTGCTAGGTCTGGCGAACACTACGAGCAGTACTTC. Translation: CSARSGEHYEQYF.